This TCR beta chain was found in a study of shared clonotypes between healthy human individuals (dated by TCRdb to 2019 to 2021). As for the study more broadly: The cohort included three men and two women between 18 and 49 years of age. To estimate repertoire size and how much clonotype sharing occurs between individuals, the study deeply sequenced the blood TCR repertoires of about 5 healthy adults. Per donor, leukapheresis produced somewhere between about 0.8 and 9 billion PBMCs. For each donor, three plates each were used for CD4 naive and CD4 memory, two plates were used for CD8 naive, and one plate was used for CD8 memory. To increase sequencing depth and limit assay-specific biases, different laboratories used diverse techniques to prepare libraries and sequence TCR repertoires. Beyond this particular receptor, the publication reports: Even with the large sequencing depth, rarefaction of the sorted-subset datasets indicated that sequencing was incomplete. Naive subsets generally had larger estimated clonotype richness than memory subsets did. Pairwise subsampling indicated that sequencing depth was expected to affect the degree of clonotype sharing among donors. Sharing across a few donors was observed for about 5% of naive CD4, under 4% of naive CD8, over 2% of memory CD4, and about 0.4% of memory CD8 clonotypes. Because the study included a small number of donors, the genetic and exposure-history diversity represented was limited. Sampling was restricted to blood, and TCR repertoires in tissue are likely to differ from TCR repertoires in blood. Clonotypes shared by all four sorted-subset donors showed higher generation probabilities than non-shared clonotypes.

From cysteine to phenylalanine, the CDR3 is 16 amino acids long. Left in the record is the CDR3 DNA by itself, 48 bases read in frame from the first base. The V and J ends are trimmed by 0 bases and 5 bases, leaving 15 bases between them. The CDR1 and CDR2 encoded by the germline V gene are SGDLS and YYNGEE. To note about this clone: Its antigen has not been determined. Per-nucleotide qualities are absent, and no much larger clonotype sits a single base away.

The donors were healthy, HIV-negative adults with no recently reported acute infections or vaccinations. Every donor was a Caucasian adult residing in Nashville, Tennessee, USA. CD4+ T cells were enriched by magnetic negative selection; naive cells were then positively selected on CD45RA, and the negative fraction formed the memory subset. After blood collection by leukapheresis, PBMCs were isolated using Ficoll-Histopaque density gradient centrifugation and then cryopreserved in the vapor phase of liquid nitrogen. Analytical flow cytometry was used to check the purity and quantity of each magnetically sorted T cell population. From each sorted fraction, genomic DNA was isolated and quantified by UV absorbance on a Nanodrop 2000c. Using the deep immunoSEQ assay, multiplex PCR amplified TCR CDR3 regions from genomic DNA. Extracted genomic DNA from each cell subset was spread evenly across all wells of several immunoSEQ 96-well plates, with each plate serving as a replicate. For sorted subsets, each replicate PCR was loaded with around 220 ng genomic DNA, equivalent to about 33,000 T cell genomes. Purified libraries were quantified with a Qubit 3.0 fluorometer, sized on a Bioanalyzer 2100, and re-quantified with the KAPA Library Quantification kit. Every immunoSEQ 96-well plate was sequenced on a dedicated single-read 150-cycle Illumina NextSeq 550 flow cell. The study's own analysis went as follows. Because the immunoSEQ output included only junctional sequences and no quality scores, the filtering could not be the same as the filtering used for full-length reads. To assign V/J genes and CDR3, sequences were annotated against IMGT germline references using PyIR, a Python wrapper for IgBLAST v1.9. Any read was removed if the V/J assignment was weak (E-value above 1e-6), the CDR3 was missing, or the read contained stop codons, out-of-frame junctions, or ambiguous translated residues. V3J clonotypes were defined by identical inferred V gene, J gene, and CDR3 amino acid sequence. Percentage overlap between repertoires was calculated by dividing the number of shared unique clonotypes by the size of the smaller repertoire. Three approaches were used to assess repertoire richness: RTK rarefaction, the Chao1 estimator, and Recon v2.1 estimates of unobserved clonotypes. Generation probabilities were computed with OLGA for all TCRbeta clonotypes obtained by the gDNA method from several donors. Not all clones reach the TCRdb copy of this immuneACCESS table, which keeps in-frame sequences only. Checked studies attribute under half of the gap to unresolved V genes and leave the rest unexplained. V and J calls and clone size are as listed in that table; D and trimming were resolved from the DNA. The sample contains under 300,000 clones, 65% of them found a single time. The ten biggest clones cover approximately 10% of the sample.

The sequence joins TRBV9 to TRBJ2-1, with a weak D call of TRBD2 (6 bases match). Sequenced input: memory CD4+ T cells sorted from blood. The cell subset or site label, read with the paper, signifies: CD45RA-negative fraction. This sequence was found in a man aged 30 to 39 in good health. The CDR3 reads CASSVAGRLGDNEQFF. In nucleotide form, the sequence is TGTGCCAGCAGCGTAGCTGGGAGGTTGGGTGACAATGAGCAGTTCTTC.